These 2 T cell receptor beta chains were all obtained from the same sample, sequenced in a study of T cell clones after liver transplantation. Some clones are missing from TCRdb's copy, which holds only in-frame ones; the method was immunoSEQ multiplex PCR. The data hold around 43,000 clones, with about 86% observed a single time. The source material was CD4+ T cells from blood, sampled 24 months after liver transplant. Receptors were obtained from a human patient who received a liver transplant. Certain T cells may be donor cells from the graft.

The chain carries TRBV5-1 and TRBJ1-3; 9 bases are shared with TRBD1. The CDR3 runs to 15 residues. V was pared by 6 bases and J by 3 bases, with 7 bases of the junction left unmatched. From germline, CDR1 is SGHRS and CDR2 YFSETQ. DNA of the CDR3: TGCGCCAGCACCCGGGGACAGGGAAATGGAAACACCATATATTTT. Protein sequence: CASTRGQGNGNTIYF.

The V gene is TRBV28, the J gene TRBJ1-1, with no clear D. The CDR3 is 14 amino acids. Germline lookup yields CDR1 MDHEN and CDR2 SYDVKM. Trimming cost V 5 bases and J 4 bases, with 14 bases left between them. CDR3 sequence: CASSVGGLGTEAFF. The CDR3 DNA follows: TGTGCCAGCAGTGTAGGAGGGCTGGGCACTGAAGCTTTCTTT. The full variable domain, its missing parts supplied by reference TRBV28 and TRBJ1-1, is DVKVTQSSRYLVKRTGEKVFLECVQDMDHENMFWYRQDPGLGLRLIYFSYDVKMKEKGDIPEGYSVSREKKERFSLILESASTNQTSMYLCASSVGGLGTEAFFGQGTRLTVV.